These 23 T cell receptor beta chains came from one sample sequenced in a study of cytomegalovirus exposure and HLA in healthy donors (dated by TCRdb to the late 2010s). To prepare the library, the immunoSEQ multiplex PCR assay was applied. The multiplex PCR relied on a mix of 60 forward primers for TCR Vbeta segments and 13 reverse primers for TCR Jbeta segments. TCRdb mirrors the immuneACCESS table, restricted to in-frame sequences. Some clones are absent from its copies; in checked studies, under half trace to an unresolved V gene, and the reason for the others is unknown. In all, the sample holds around 130,000 clones, and more than 80% of those were seen once. Jointly, the top ten make up less than 7% of the sample. The source material was PBMCs. These receptors were taken from a woman between 25 and 40 years old in good health and CMV-seropositive.

CDR3 protein: CASSEGTGSSGNTIYF. The CDR3 nucleotides are TGTGCCAGCAGTGAGGGGACAGGGAGCTCTGGAAACACCATATATTTT. The chain couples TRBV2 to TRBJ1-3, with 9 positions matching TRBD1. The length of the CDR3 is 16 residues. CDR1 is SNHLY, CDR2 FYNNEI, per germline. The J segment lost 0 bases and the V segment lost 3 bases, leaving 3 bases of the junction unmatched.

The chain has TRBV11-2 and TRBJ2-1; TRBD2 agrees at 9 bases. Germline loops: CDR1 SGHAT, CDR2 FQNNGV. V lost 1 base and J lost 8; bases outside the gene matches: 6. There are 15 residues in the CDR3. This CDR3 reads CASSLGGLARHEQFF. The CDR3 bases are TGTGCCAGCAGCTTAGGGGGACTAGCTAGGCATGAGCAGTTCTTC.

The rearrangement uses TRBV7-9 and TRBJ1-4, with D unclear. The ends were cut back, 5 bases at V and 7 bases at J, with 14 bases in the middle. This CDR3 contains 14 residues. Germline assignment: CDR1 SEHNR and CDR2 FQNEAQ (reference sequence). In DNA, the CDR3 is TGTGCCAGCAGCCCCGTATCAGTGTTTGAAAAACTGTTTTTT. Protein: CASSPVSVFEKLFF. The whole variable domain, filled in from reference TRBV7-9 and TRBJ1-4, reads DTGVSQNPRHKITKRGQNVTFRCDPISEHNRLYWYRQTLGQGPEFLTYFQNEAQLEKSRLLSDRFSAERPKGSFSTLEIQRTEQGDSAMYLCASSPVSVFEKLFFGSGTQLSVL.

The rearrangement uses TRBV2 and TRBJ2-7; D might be TRBD1 (5 bases). The germline V gene encodes CDR1 SNHLY and CDR2 FYNNEI. This CDR3 has 14 amino acids. V was shortened by 5 bases and J by 0 bases, with 11 bases between the two germline ends. The CDR3 sequence is CASSIQGPSYEQYF. The CDR3 nucleotides read TGTGCCAGCAGTATCCAGGGCCCCTCCTACGAGCAGTACTTC.

The chain carries TRBV2 and TRBJ1-1, with TRBD1 as a possible D gene (6 bases). Trimming cost V 6 bases and J 6 bases, with 11 bases left between them. CDR3 length: 12 residues. In germline, CDR1 is SNHLY, CDR2 FYNNEI. CDR3 DNA sequence: TGTGCCAGCAGACAACAGGGAGCTGAAGCTTTCTTT. Translating gives CASRQQGAEAFF.

This chain connects TRBV6-5 to TRBJ2-1, with 7 bases matching TRBD2. Germline values: CDR1 MNHEY, CDR2 SVGAGI. The CDR3 runs to 16 residues. The V gene end was trimmed by 0 bases and the J gene end by 3 bases; junction bases not matched to a gene: 5. CDR3: CASSYSSSGVYNEQFF. The CDR3 nucleotides read TGTGCCAGCAGTTACTCTTCTAGCGGCGTCTACAATGAGCAGTTCTTC.

This chain joins TRBV5-1 and TRBJ1-1; perhaps TRBD1 as D (6 bases). The germline V and J ends were trimmed by 2 bases and 4 bases, with 12 bases remaining between them. CDR1 and CDR2 (germline): SGHRS, YFSETQ. This CDR3 region has 14 residues. CDR3 region: CASSFSQGPTEAFF. In DNA, the CDR3 is TGCGCCAGCAGCTTCTCACAGGGTCCCACTGAAGCTTTCTTT.

The chain links TRBV7-2 to TRBJ1-1; D gene ambiguous. CDR3 length: 12 amino acids. V lost 5 bases to trimming and J lost 1 base, with 5 bases between them. Germline CDR1 SGHTA, CDR2 FQGNSA. In DNA, the CDR3 is TGTGCCAGCAGCCTAAAGAACACTGAAGCTTTCTTT. It specifies CASSLKNTEAFF.

The V gene is TRBV19, the J gene TRBJ1-2; perhaps TRBD1 as D (6 bases). The CDR3 contains 13 residues. Germline V gene lookup returns CDR1 LNHDA and CDR2 SQIVND (reference sequence). Deletions cut 6 bases from V and 6 bases from J, with 14 bases between. The CDR3, as DNA: TGTGCCAGTAGGCAGACAGGAGACGATGGCTACACCTTC. This encodes CASRQTGDDGYTF. The full variable domain, its missing parts supplied by reference TRBV19 and TRBJ1-2, is DGGITQSPKYLFRKEGQNVTLSCEQNLNHDAMYWYRQDPGQGLRLIYYSQIVNDFQKGDIAEGYSVSREKKESFPLTVTSAQKNPTAFYLCASRQTGDDGYTFGSGTRLTVV.

The genes are TRBV5-1 and TRBJ2-4, with TRBD1 matching over 7 bases. V lost 4 bases and J lost 1; bases outside the gene matches: 8. Germline V gene data show CDR1 as SGHRS and CDR2 as YFSETQ. The length of the CDR3 is 16 residues. The CDR3 here is CASSPTGDWAKNIQYF. The CDR3 DNA sequence: TGCGCCAGCAGCCCTACAGGGGATTGGGCCAAAAACATTCAGTACTTC.

This chain joins TRBV5-1 and TRBJ2-1; TRBD1 agrees at 8 bases. Germline values: CDR1 SGHRS, CDR2 YFSETQ. The CDR3 length is 15 residues. After removal of 3 bases from V and 6 bases from J, the junction contained 8 bases not matched to a gene. The CDR3 coding sequence is TGCGCCAGCAGCTATGGACAGGGATGGGCCAATGAGCAGTTCTTC. Translating gives CASSYGQGWANEQFF.

This clone has just one count. This CDR3 is CASSPILLAGNEQFF. For the CDR3, the DNA is TGTGCCAGCTCACCAATTCTACTAGCGGGTAATGAGCAGTTCTTC. This chain joins TRBV18 and TRBJ2-1; 9 bases are shared with TRBD2. Germline V gives CDR1 KGHSH, CDR2 LQKENI. The junction had 6 bases not matched to a gene; V was cut back by 2 bases and J by 7 bases. The CDR3 sequence is 15 residues long.

The chain uses TRBV19 and TRBJ1-5, with D perhaps matching TRBD1 (6 bases). CDR1 is LNHDA, CDR2 SQIVND, per germline (reference sequence). The length of the CDR3 is 14 residues. Trimming took 5 bases from V and 4 from J, leaving 12 bases between them. Written as DNA, the CDR3 is TGTGCCAGTAGTTCTACAGGGTTTAATCAGCCCCAGCATTTT. This codes for CASSSTGFNQPQHF.

This chain's CDR3 is CASSRLPGDSASGNTIYF. As DNA, the CDR3 is TGCGCCAGCAGCCGCCTCCCAGGGGACAGCGCCTCTGGAAACACCATATATTTT. This sequence joins TRBV10-2 and TRBJ1-3; 7 bases fit TRBD1. Germline CDR1 is WSHSY and CDR2 is SAAADI. V shed 6 bases and J 0 bases; nucleotides not matched to a gene: 14. The CDR3 has 18 amino acids.

The chain recombines TRBV5-6 with TRBJ2-3; D remains unclear. Germline lookup yields CDR1 SGHDT and CDR2 YYEEEE. The CDR3 loop spans 15 amino acids. V dropped 1 base and J dropped 0 bases, with 9 bases sitting between them. The CDR3: CASSLRLTSTDTQYF. The CDR3 DNA reads TGTGCCAGCAGCTTGCGGTTAACCAGCACAGATACGCAGTATTTT.

The chain joins TRBV29-1 to TRBJ1-1, with a tentative D call TRBD1 (5 bases). The length of the CDR3 is 12 residues. Germline values: CDR1 SQVTM, CDR2 ANQGSEA. The V and J ends lost 6 bases and 0 bases respectively, with 8 bases between them. CDR3 sequence reads: CSVGLLNTEAFF. Written as DNA, the CDR3 is TGCAGCGTGGGACTCCTGAACACTGAAGCTTTCTTT. Full variable domain (missing parts from reference TRBV29-1 and TRBJ1-1): SAVISQKPSRDICQRGTSLTIQCQVDSQVTMMFWYRQQPGQSLTLIATANQGSEATYESGFVIDKFPISRPNLTFSTLTVSNMSPEDSSIYLCSVGLLNTEAFFGQGTRLTVV.

J is TRBJ1-1 and V is TRBV5-8; D unresolved. Deletions cut 6 bases from V and 3 bases from J, with 12 bases between. The germline gives CDR1 SGHTS, CDR2 YDEGEE. The CDR3 loop spans 13 amino acids. In nucleotides, the CDR3 is TGTGCCAGCACTTATAGAGAGGACACTGAAGCTTTCTTT. The encoded protein is CASTYREDTEAFF.

The chain employs TRBV28 and TRBJ2-1, with 10 bases fitting TRBD1. The CDR3 runs 16 residues. Losses at the gene ends were 6 bases for V and 6 bases for J; bases not matched to a gene: 11. Germline loops: CDR1 MDHEN, CDR2 SYDVKM. CDR3 region: CASRTHSGTGANEQFF. CDR3 DNA sequence: TGTGCCAGCAGGACCCATTCCGGGACAGGGGCCAATGAGCAGTTCTTC.

In this sample, this clone turned up a few times. The chain recombines TRBV28 with TRBJ1-1, with 8 bases identical to TRBD1. The germline V gene has CDR1 MDHEN and CDR2 SYDVKM. J was trimmed by 4 bases and V by 4 bases; bases with no gene match: 11. The CDR3 extends over 16 amino acids. The CDR3 reads CASSSERTGKGTEAFF. The CDR3 DNA reads TGTGCCAGCAGTTCCGAGAGGACAGGGAAGGGCACTGAAGCTTTCTTT.

V is TRBV18 and J is TRBJ1-1; 8 bases agree with TRBD1. The junction had 4 bases not matched to a gene; V was cut back by 4 bases and J by 0 bases. Germline values: CDR1 KGHSH, CDR2 LQKENI. This CDR3 spans 15 amino acids. The CDR3 here is CASSLRDRLNTEAFF. In DNA form, the CDR3 reads TGTGCCAGCTCACTACGGGACAGGCTGAACACTGAAGCTTTCTTT.

The V gene is TRBV4-1, the J gene TRBJ2-1; 8 bases agree with TRBD2. Germline CDR1 and CDR2: MGHRA and YSYEKL. Trimming removed 1 base from V and 5 bases from J; junction bases left unmatched: 10. The CDR3 extends over 17 amino acids. CDR3 amino acids: CASSQVPGLGGHNEQFF. The CDR3 DNA reads as TGCGCCAGCAGCCAAGTACCGGGACTAGGAGGTCACAATGAGCAGTTCTTC.

A few counts support this clone. This chain connects TRBV6-5 to TRBJ2-2; maybe TRBD2 (5 bases). This CDR3 has 15 residues. Per the germline V gene, CDR1 is MNHEY and CDR2 is SVGAGI. Trimming pared 7 bases from V and 4 bases from J, leaving 16 bases between. The CDR3 bases are TGTGCCAGCACCCTGGACTCCTACCCCACCGGGGAGCTGTTTTTT. It specifies CASTLDSYPTGELFF.

This clone was counted only a few times. The gene calls are TRBV2 and TRBJ1-3; D unclear. Per germline, CDR1 SNHLY and CDR2 FYNNEI. Deletions cut 5 bases from V and 4 bases from J, with 9 bases between. CDR3 length: 13 amino acids. The CDR3 region is CASSPEAGNTIYF. The CDR3 coding sequence is TGTGCCAGCAGTCCAGAGGCAGGAAACACCATATATTTT. Supplemented by reference TRBV2 and TRBJ1-3, the full variable domain reads EPEVTQTPSHQVTQMGQEVILRCVPISNHLYFYWYRQILGQKVEFLVSFYNNEISEKSEIFDDQFSVERPDGSNFTLKIRSTKLEDSAMYFCASSPEAGNTIYFGEGSWLTVV.